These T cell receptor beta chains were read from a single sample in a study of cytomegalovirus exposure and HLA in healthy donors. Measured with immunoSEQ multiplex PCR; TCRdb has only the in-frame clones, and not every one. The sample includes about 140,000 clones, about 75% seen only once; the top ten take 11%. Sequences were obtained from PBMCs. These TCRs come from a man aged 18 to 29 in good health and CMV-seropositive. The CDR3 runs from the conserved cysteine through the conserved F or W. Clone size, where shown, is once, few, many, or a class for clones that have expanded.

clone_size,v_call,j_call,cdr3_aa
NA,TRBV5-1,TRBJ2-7,CASSPGLLKYEQYF
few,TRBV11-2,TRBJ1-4,CASTTLRNEKLFF
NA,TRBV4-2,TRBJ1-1,CASSRDPEDRQAFF
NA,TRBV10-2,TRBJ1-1,CASSESANTEAFF
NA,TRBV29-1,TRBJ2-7,CSVHTSGSSEQYF
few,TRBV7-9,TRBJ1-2,CASSSDRGVFGYTF
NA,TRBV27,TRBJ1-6,CASSLQGGLRSPLHF
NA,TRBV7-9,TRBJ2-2,CASSFPAGGRGTGELFF
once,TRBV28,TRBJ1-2,CASRKLSGFVNSYGYTF
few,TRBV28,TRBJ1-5,CASTLGQNSNQPQHF
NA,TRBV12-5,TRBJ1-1,CASGLAHGGVTEAFF
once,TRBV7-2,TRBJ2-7,CASSLVTGGYEQYF
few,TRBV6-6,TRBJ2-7,CASSYLAGVGAYEQYF
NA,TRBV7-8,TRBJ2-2,CASSSTSGRAGGELFF
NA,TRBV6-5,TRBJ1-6,CASSWGTGVSPLHF
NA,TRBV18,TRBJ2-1,CASSPSLGGNNEQFF
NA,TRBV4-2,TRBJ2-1,CASSHPGTSGVTYNEQFF
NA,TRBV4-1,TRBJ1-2,CASSAQGTIGNYGYTF
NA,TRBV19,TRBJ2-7,CASSLRTGPFYEQYF
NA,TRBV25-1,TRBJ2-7,CASSVPGTGPWGEQYF
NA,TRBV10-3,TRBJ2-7,CAISGTGLLSSYEQYF
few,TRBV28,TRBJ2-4,CASEPNSGSESLAKNIQYF
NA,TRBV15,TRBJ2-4,CATSRDLAAAKNIQYF
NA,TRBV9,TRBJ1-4,CASSQKPGTGDEKLFF
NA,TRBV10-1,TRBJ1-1,CASRGGTGDTEAFF
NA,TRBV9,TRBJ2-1,CASSVGAGRDNEQFF
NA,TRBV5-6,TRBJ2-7,CASSQLAGGGRVGEQYF
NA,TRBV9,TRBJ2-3,CASSGDFTDTQYF
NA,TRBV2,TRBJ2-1,CASRKVAGVGEQFF
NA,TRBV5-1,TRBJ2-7,CASSLLLAGTYEQYF
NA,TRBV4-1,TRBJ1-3,CASSPNTGTGNTIYF
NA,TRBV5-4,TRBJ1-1,CASSLDRRKAFF
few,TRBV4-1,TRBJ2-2,CASSEGDTYYTNTGELFF
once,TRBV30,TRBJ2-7,CAARPGGYEQYF
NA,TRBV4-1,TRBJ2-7,CASSQDGQGYYEQYF
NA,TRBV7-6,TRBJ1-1,CASSSRGSNTEAFF
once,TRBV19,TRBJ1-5,CASSLRGDRGNQPQHF
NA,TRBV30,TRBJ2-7,CAWTGAYEQYF
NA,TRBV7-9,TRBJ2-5,CSSSLNLAGEETQYF
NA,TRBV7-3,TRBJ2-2,CASSLGGALTGELFF
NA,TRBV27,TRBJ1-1,CASSLGQFYTEAFF
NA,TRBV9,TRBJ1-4,CASSGEWNEKLFF
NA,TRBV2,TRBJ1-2,CASRPGTGLRYTF
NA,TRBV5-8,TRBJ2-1,CASSLKAPNEQFF
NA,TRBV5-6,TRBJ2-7,CASSLAVAGRGEQYF
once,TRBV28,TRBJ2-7,CASRTSTGSSEQYF
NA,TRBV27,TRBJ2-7,CASSSKNPRGSGRGSYEQYF
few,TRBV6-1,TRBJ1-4,CASRNEQGGEKLFF
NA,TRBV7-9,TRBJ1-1,CASSLGANTEAFF
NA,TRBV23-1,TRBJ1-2,CASRPGQESNYGYTF
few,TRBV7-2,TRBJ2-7,CASSLNSGRTYEQYF
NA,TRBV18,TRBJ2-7,CASSPSGGPLHEQYF
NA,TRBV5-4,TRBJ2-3,CASSMGVTGSSTDTQYF